The 28 T cell receptor beta chains given below trace back to one sample, sequenced in a study of T-cell reconstitution after alpha-beta-depleted transplantation in children. Molecular barcoding with unique molecular identifiers was used for the TCRbeta library. Each CDR3 protein gets one entry after TCRdb re-called the PCR reads with MiXCR. There are about a million distinct CDR3 sequences in the sample; 25% to 30% occur only once, and roughly 27% lies in the top ten. The sample was PBMCs, mostly from graft donor cells, taken 360 days after TCRalphabeta/CD19-depleted stem cell transplant. Every receptor here comes from a boy under two years old who had a stem cell transplant for SCID, so the T cells may come from the graft donor.

This clonotype was recorded a few times. J is TRBJ2-1 and V is TRBV5-1; weak D call: TRBD2 (7 bases). Per germline, CDR1 SGHRS and CDR2 YFSETQ. V lost 4 bases to trimming and J lost 6 bases, with 20 bases between them. The length of the CDR3 is 16 residues. DNA of the CDR3: TGCGCCAGCAGCCCGCTGATGGGGGGGGGCCCCAATGAGCAGTTCTTC. Protein sequence: CASSPLMGGGPNEQFF.

This chain uses TRBV12-3 or TRBV12-4 with TRBJ2-6; no reliable D call. The V end was cut by 6 bases, the J end by 0 bases, with 9 bases between. The CDR3 is 15 residues long. The CDR3 is CASRTQNSGANVLTF. DNA for the CDR3: TGTGCCAGCAGGACCCAGAACTCTGGGGCCAACGTCCTGACTTTC.

This clonotype was picked up a small number of times. This chain connects TRBV6-5 to TRBJ1-5, with 7 nucleotides matching TRBD1. CDR3 length: 16 amino acids. The germline V gene has CDR1 MNHEY and CDR2 SVGAGI. V shed 4 bases and J 4 bases; nucleotides not matched to a gene: 10. The CDR3 protein is CASSSFSGTANQPQHF. For the CDR3, the DNA is TGTGCCAGCAGTTCTTTTTCCGGGACAGCAAATCAGCCCCAGCATTTT.

The J gene is TRBJ1-5, the V gene TRBV6-5; 7 bases align to TRBD1. V shed 4 bases, J shed 5 bases, and the junction held 5 bases outside the gene matches. Germline V gene data show CDR1 as MNHEY and CDR2 as SVGAGI. The CDR3 is made up of 14 amino acids. Here the CDR3 reads CASSSTGRYQPQHF. Here the CDR3 DNA reads TGTGCCAGCAGTTCGACAGGGAGGTATCAGCCCCAGCATTTT.

CDR3 sequence reads: CASSFGAWGNEQFF. As DNA, the CDR3 is TGTGCCAGCAGCTTCGGGGCCTGGGGAAATGAGCAGTTCTTC. The J gene is TRBJ2-1, the V gene TRBV7-9; D possibly uses TRBD1 or TRBD2 (5 bases each). Trimming left V 3 bases short and J 7 bases short, with 13 bases between. This CDR3 is built from 14 residues. Germline V gene sequence: CDR1 SEHNR, CDR2 FQNEAQ (reference sequence).

The rearrangement uses TRBV5-1 and TRBJ2-1, with D perhaps TRBD2 (7 bases). The germline V and J ends were trimmed by 2 bases and 2 bases, with 14 bases remaining between them. Germline V gives CDR1 SGHRS, CDR2 YFSETQ. The CDR3 runs to 16 residues. CDR3 in amino acids: CASSLGGGPTYNEQFF. The CDR3 DNA is TGCGCCAGCAGCTTAGGCGGGGGCCCCACCTACAATGAGCAGTTCTTC.

This chain uses TRBV7-2 with TRBJ2-3; the match to TRBD2 covers 10 bases. In germline, CDR1 is SGHTA, CDR2 FQGNSA. There are 17 residues in the CDR3. Unmatched junction bases numbered 10, after V lost 2 bases and J lost 5 bases. CDR3: CASSLQAGGPGRDTQYF. CDR3 bases: TGTGCCAGCAGCTTACAAGCGGGGGGGCCAGGGAGAGATACGCAGTATTTT.

The chain combines TRBV29-1 with TRBJ2-5; 8 bases line up with TRBD1. Per the germline V gene, CDR1 is SQVTM and CDR2 is ANQGSEA. This CDR3 has 12 amino acids. J was trimmed by 4 bases and V by 5 bases; bases with no gene match: 3. The CDR3 reads CSVLDRAETQYF. Here the CDR3 DNA reads TGCAGCGTTCTGGACAGGGCAGAGACCCAGTACTTC. The complete variable domain, with remaining parts taken from reference TRBV29-1 and TRBJ2-5, reads SAVISQKPSRDICQRGTSLTIQCQVDSQVTMMFWYRQQPGQSLTLIATANQGSEATYESGFVIDKFPISRPNLTFSTLTVSNMSPEDSSIYLCSVLDRAETQYFGPGTRLLVL.

Of note for this clonotype: It may be a read error: a sequence one base away is much more abundant. The chain recombines TRBV7-9 with TRBJ1-2, with D hard to call. The CDR3 consists of 13 residues. Germline lookup yields CDR1 SEHNR and CDR2 FQNEAQ (reference sequence). Trimming stripped 4 bases from V and 5 bases from J, with 11 bases between. CDR3 bases: TGTGCCAGCAGCTCCGGACGGGATTATGGCTACACCTTC. Protein: CASSSGRDYGYTF.

There are a few counts of this clonotype. This chain links TRBV6-5 with TRBJ1-4, with D perhaps matching TRBD1 (5 bases). CDR3 length: 15 residues. CDR1 MNHEY and CDR2 SVGAGI come from the germline V gene. V was clipped by 4 bases and J by 1 base, with 10 bases between them. Here the CDR3 reads CASSSQGGTNEKLFF. CDR3 nucleotide sequence: TGTGCCAGCAGTTCCCAGGGAGGAACTAATGAAAAACTGTTTTTT.

This clonotype was detected only a few times. The chain has TRBV5-1 and TRBJ2-3; D is unclear. The CDR3 has 15 amino acids. Trimming shortened V by 2 bases and J by 1 base, and 11 bases separated the two germline ends. Germline V lookup: CDR1 SGHRS, CDR2 YFSETQ. The CDR3, as DNA: TGCGCCAGCAGCTTCACCTCAGTGGGCACAGATACGCAGTATTTT. It translates to CASSFTSVGTDTQYF.

This rearrangement joins TRBV18 to TRBJ2-1, with TRBD2 as a possible D gene (5 bases). Germline CDR1 reads KGHSH; CDR2 reads LQKENI. This CDR3 comprises 17 residues. V was trimmed by 3 bases and J by 3 bases, leaving 18 bases between them. This chain's CDR3 is CASSPKKSDGVYNEQFF. The CDR3, as DNA: TGTGCCAGCTCACCTAAGAAGAGCGACGGGGTCTACAATGAGCAGTTCTTC.

Here the CDR3 reads CASSQQLGQGGNTGELFF. The CDR3, as DNA: TGCGCCAGCAGCCAACAACTGGGACAGGGAGGAAACACCGGGGAGCTGTTTTTT. The chain uses TRBV4-3 and TRBJ2-2; 9 bases are a match to TRBD1. Germline CDR1 reads LGHNA; CDR2 reads YSLEER. The CDR3 has 18 amino acids. The V and J ends lost 2 bases and 2 bases, in that order; junction bases with no gene match: 9.

The genes are TRBV2 and TRBJ2-1, with TRBD2 matching 7 bases. Trimming at V came to 1 base and at J to 6 bases, leaving 9 bases not matched to a gene. Germline loops: CDR1 SNHLY, CDR2 FYNNEI. The length of the CDR3 is 16 residues. This CDR3 is CASSEDRTRLGNEQFF. The CDR3 DNA reads TGTGCCAGCAGTGAAGATCGGACTAGACTCGGCAATGAGCAGTTCTTC.

V gene TRBV12-3 or TRBV12-4 combines with J gene TRBJ1-1; TRBD1 is a possible D gene (5 bases). Between the trimmed V and J ends, which lost 6 bases and 5 bases, there was a span of 19 bases. The CDR3 spans 15 residues. CDR3 region: CASRGTAGVGTEAFF. The CDR3 DNA reads as TGTGCCAGCAGGGGGACGGCGGGGGTGGGAACTGAAGCTTTCTTT.

The rearrangement links TRBV5-6 to TRBJ1-5; possible D gene TRBD1, 6 bases. The V end was cut by 1 base, the J end by 1 base, with 18 bases between. The CDR3 has 18 amino acids. Germline assignment: CDR1 SGHDT and CDR2 YYEEEE. The CDR3 coding sequence is TGTGCCAGCAGCTTGTGGCTGGGGCCAGGGGAAAGCAATCAGCCCCAGCATTTT. Translating gives CASSLWLGPGESNQPQHF.

The J gene is TRBJ2-7, the V gene TRBV4-3; D is uncertain. The CDR3 length is 13 residues. V dropped 0 bases and J dropped 7 bases, with 10 bases sitting between them. The germline V gene encodes CDR1 LGHNA and CDR2 YSLEER. This chain's CDR3 is CASSQEGGAEQYF. CDR3 in DNA: TGCGCCAGCAGCCAAGAGGGCGGAGCGGAGCAGTACTTC.

V is TRBV20-1 and J is TRBJ1-2, with TRBD1 identical over 7 bases. The trim removed 6 bases at V and 6 bases at J, leaving 7 bases unmatched. CDR3 length: 12 amino acids. In germline, CDR1 is DFQATT, CDR2 SNEGSKA (reference sequence). CDR3 nucleotides: TGCAGTGCCACGACAGGGAGGGATGGCTACACCTTC. Encoded protein: CSATTGRDGYTF.

The V and J genes are TRBV6-5 and TRBJ1-6; D is ambiguous. Germline V CDR1 and CDR2: MNHEY, SVGAGI. Trimming pared 0 bases from V and 8 bases from J, leaving 8 bases between. The CDR3 sequence is 14 residues long. The CDR3 spells CASSYSSVDSPLHF. CDR3 DNA: TGTGCCAGCAGTTACTCCTCCGTTGATTCACCCCTCCACTTT.

V and J are TRBV4-3 and TRBJ2-3, with 7 bases that match TRBD1. The length of the CDR3 is 14 residues. Germline V gene lookup returns CDR1 LGHNA and CDR2 YSLEER. V lost 8 bases and J lost 5; bases outside the gene matches: 10. CDR3 sequence: CASAHGTVEDTQYF. The CDR3 nucleotides are TGCGCCAGCGCACATGGGACAGTGGAAGATACGCAGTATTTT.

A few counts support this clonotype. V gene TRBV5-1 combines with J gene TRBJ2-7; D gene ambiguous. There are 17 residues in the CDR3. Deletions cut 1 base from V and 5 bases from J, with 22 bases between. The germline V gene encodes CDR1 SGHRS and CDR2 YFSETQ. The CDR3 bases are TGCGCCAGCAGCTTGCGTCGGGTCAGCTTGCAACGTAACGAGCAGTACTTC. This translates into CASSLRRVSLQRNEQYF.

V usage is TRBV5-1 and J usage is TRBJ2-7; no definite D call. This CDR3 is 15 amino acids long. Germline values: CDR1 SGHRS, CDR2 YFSETQ. V lost 1 base and J 0 bases, leaving 11 bases between the germline ends. The CDR3 loop reads CASSLRDSLSYEQYF. The DNA for the CDR3 is TGCGCCAGCAGCTTGCGCGATTCCCTCTCCTACGAGCAGTACTTC.

The J gene is TRBJ1-4, the V gene TRBV12-3 or TRBV12-4; no definite D call. V was trimmed by 3 bases and J by 8 bases, leaving 7 bases between them. This CDR3 is 12 amino acids long. The CDR3 nucleotides are TGTGCCAGCAGTTTGGGCCTCGAAAAACTGTTTTTT. Translating it yields CASSLGLEKLFF.

This clonotype was counted ten times or more. The chain couples TRBV12-3 or TRBV12-4 to TRBJ2-7, with 7 bases lining up with TRBD1. This CDR3 has 12 residues. V lost 5 bases to trimming and J lost 3 bases; unmatched junction nucleotides: 1. Written as DNA, the CDR3 is TGTGCCAGCAGTAGGACAGGCTACGAGCAGTACTTC. As protein: CASSRTGYEQYF.

The chain uses TRBV7-3 and TRBJ2-1; D may match TRBD1 or TRBD2 (5 bases each). The CDR3 loop spans 16 amino acids. Germline CDR1 and CDR2: SGHTA and FQGTGA. Deletions cut 3 bases from V and 6 bases from J, with 18 bases between. The CDR3 here is CASSLTGTGRSNEQFF. CDR3 in DNA: TGTGCCAGCAGCTTGACCGGGACGGGGCGTTCCAATGAGCAGTTCTTC.

The V and J genes are TRBV20-1 and TRBJ1-1; D is uncertain. V lost 1 base and J 6 bases, leaving 12 bases between the germline ends. Germline lookup yields CDR1 DFQATT and CDR2 SNEGSKA (reference sequence). The CDR3 is 13 amino acids. The CDR3 region has the DNA TGCAGTGCTAGAGCTCGCCTTGGGGCTGAAGCTTTCTTT. Protein product: CSARARLGAEAFF.

The V call is TRBV2, the J call TRBJ2-2; 8 bases are a match to TRBD1. V lost 10 bases, J lost 6 bases, and 22 bases stayed unmatched. Germline V gene lookup returns CDR1 SNHLY and CDR2 FYNNEI. The CDR3 runs to 18 residues. The CDR3 loop is CAILPRQGRNIGSGELFF. The CDR3 bases are TGTGCCATCCTTCCTCGACAGGGGCGTAACATCGGGTCCGGGGAGCTGTTTTTT.

There are a few counts of this clonotype. The chain couples TRBV12-3 or TRBV12-4 to TRBJ2-5; 10 bases are a match to TRBD1. The CDR3 has 16 amino acids. J was trimmed by 4 bases and V by 3 bases; bases with no gene match: 8. CDR3 DNA sequence: TGTGCCAGCAGTTTGGCGGGACAGGGGAAGAGAGAGACCCAGTACTTC. It specifies CASSLAGQGKRETQYF.